The text below deals with one T cell receptor beta chain. The antigen is unknown. These data come from a study of cytomegalovirus exposure and HLA in healthy donors. Germline CDR1 SNHLY, CDR2 FYNNEI. The CDR3 covers 14 residues. V was clipped by 3 bases and J by 0 bases, with 8 bases between them. Assay: immunoSEQ multiplex PCR; the TCRdb copy retains only in-frame clones and omits some. The table shows 200,000 or so clones, with approximately 84% occurring only once. Study-level points and caveats: Some public TCRs appeared in many individuals, while most sequences were rare.

The clonotype comes from a man aged 18 to 29 in good health and CMV-seropositive. What was sequenced was PBMCs. V usage is TRBV2 and J usage is TRBJ1-1; D remains ambiguous. Written as DNA, the CDR3 is TGTGCCAGCAGTGATTTAATAGTGAACACTGAAGCTTTCTTT. It translates to CASSDLIVNTEAFF.